This TCR beta chain is drawn from a study of Ad26.COV2.S vaccination and SARS-CoV-2 variants. Clones were sequenced by immunoSEQ multiplex PCR, and TCRdb holds only the in-frame ones, with some missing. The data show roughly 330,000 clones, 75% to 90% seen once. Indicated treatment: about 20 received Ad26.COV2.S at low or high dose, single or two shots; roughly five received placebo; per-sample allocation not given. All samples were drawn on day 63, counting from the first vaccine or placebo injection. This CDR3 spans 14 amino acids. V was clipped by 3 bases and J by 2 bases, with 7 bases between them. Germline V gene sequence: CDR1 SEHNR, CDR2 FQNEAQ (reference sequence).

The gene calls are TRBV7-9 and TRBJ2-2; D is undetermined. The clonotype comes from a person aged 18-65 years who received the Ad26.COV2.S COVID-19 vaccine or a placebo. This sample comprised peripheral blood, obtained in a trial of Ad26.COV2.S vaccine versus placebo. The CDR3 nucleotides read TGTGCCAGCAGCTTTACACCAAACACCGGGGAGCTGTTTTTT. Its translation: CASSFTPNTGELFF.